This T cell receptor (beta chain) was recorded in a study of OX40 agonist ivuxolimab in advanced cancers. This clone turned up a few times. Its matching antigen is unknown. Study outcomes and limitations: The mean number of expanded clones was higher in CD8+ T cells than in CD4+. Which antigen the expanded peripheral T cells recognized is unknown.

The protocol was immunoSEQ multiplex PCR, while the TCRdb copy is restricted to in-frame clones and leaves out a portion. The repertoire consists of 61,000 or so clones, with 85% to 90% occurring once and the leading ten covering about 1.2%. The sample consisted of CD4+ or CD8+ T cells sorted from blood, taken in a trial of the OX40 agonist ivuxolimab. The source is an adult with an advanced solid tumor such as melanoma, head and neck, liver or kidney cancer.

CDR3 in amino acids: CASSAPGAEAFF. CDR3 in DNA: TGTGCCAGCAGCGCCCCGGGGGCTGAAGCTTTCTTT. The V gene is TRBV7-6, the J gene TRBJ1-1, with TRBD1 as a possible D gene (5 bases). Per germline, CDR1 SGHVS and CDR2 FNYEAQ. Deletions cut 5 bases from V and 6 bases from J, with 10 bases between. The CDR3 has 12 amino acids.